The 14 T cell receptor beta chains given below trace back to one sample, sequenced in a study of spatial heterogeneity in lung cancer. TCRdb independently ran MiXCR on the 5' RACE reads; one entry per CDR3 protein. The sample contains about 7,000 distinct CDR3 sequences, around 21% of which appear only once. Time point meaning: sample taken at primary tumor resection. Sequencing was performed on whole RNA extracted from tumor and nontumor lung tissue, or from frozen PBMC, and the material was left unsorted. Here the sequenced sample was PBMCs, taken at surgery. The receptors here all came from a female donor with early-stage non-small cell lung cancer.

In this sample, this clonotype turned up many times. The chain joins TRBV11-2 to TRBJ2-1; D call uncertain. Looked up from germline, CDR1 is SGHAT and CDR2 is FQNNGV. This CDR3 region has 17 residues. Trimming stripped 4 bases from V and 0 bases from J, with 16 bases between. CDR3 bases: TGTGCCAGCAGCTCTTCCGACGGGTTGAGCTCCTACAATGAGCAGTTCTTC. Encoded protein: CASSSSDGLSSYNEQFF.

This clonotype is deemed medium-sized (0.01 to 0.1%). The chain couples TRBV10-3 to TRBJ1-1, with TRBD1 as a possible D gene (6 bases). The V end was cut by 2 bases, the J end by 13 bases, with 11 bases between. The CDR3 is 11 amino acids. CDR1 ENHRY and CDR2 SYGVKD come from the germline V gene. Here the CDR3 DNA reads TGTGCCATCAGTGAGACCCGGGGGCGTTTCTTT. Its protein is CAISETRGRFF.

The chain combines TRBV7-9 with TRBJ1-2, with D hard to call. The CDR3 extends over 14 amino acids. The germline V and J ends were trimmed by 1 base and 7 bases, with 13 bases remaining between them. Germline V lookup: CDR1 SEHNR, CDR2 FQNEAQ (reference sequence). The DNA for the CDR3 is TGTGCCAGCAGCTTAGTGAGGGAATCGGCTGGCTACACCTTC. It yields the protein CASSLVRESAGYTF.

This clonotype showed up just a few times. The chain carries TRBV12-3 or TRBV12-4 and TRBJ2-6, with no clear D. This CDR3 contains 16 residues. The V end was cut by 3 bases, the J end by 0 bases, with 9 bases between. The CDR3 nucleotides read TGTGCCAGCAGTTTCAAGTGGAGCTCTGGGGCCAACGTCCTGACTTTC. This codes for CASSFKWSSGANVLTF.

The rearrangement links TRBV19 to TRBJ1-5, with 8 bases lining up with TRBD1. CDR3 length: 15 residues. The V and J ends lost 3 bases and 5 bases, in that order; junction bases with no gene match: 6. Germline CDR1 LNHDA, CDR2 SQIVND (reference sequence). CDR3 region: CASSIGTGSHQPQHF. The CDR3 DNA reads as TGTGCCAGTAGTATCGGGACAGGATCCCATCAGCCCCAGCATTTT.

By share, this clonotype ranks as large. The chain is built from TRBV10-2 and TRBJ2-5; D not resolved. Germline lookup yields CDR1 WSHSY and CDR2 SAAADI. V was shortened by 3 bases and J by 0 bases, with 8 bases between the two germline ends. This CDR3 has 14 amino acids. CDR3 sequence (DNA): TGCGCCAGCAGTGAATCTGGGTACCAAGAGACCCAGTACTTC. This translates into CASSESGYQETQYF.

This clonotype was detected only a few times. This chain links TRBV5-1 with TRBJ2-3; D ambiguous. CDR3 size: 17 residues. Looked up from germline, CDR1 is SGHRS and CDR2 is YFSETQ. The V and J ends lost 0 bases and 2 bases respectively, with 16 bases between them. CDR3 in amino acids: CASSLVVATDTTDTQYF. The CDR3 nucleotides read TGCGCCAGCAGCTTGGTCGTCGCTACGGATACCACAGATACGCAGTATTTT.

This clonotype occurred many times. The V call is TRBV9, the J call TRBJ1-1, with D perhaps TRBD1 (5 bases). Germline V gene lookup returns CDR1 SGDLS and CDR2 YYNGEE. This CDR3 has 14 residues. V was pared by 1 base and J by 8 bases, with 15 bases between. The CDR3 bases are TGTGCCAGCAGCGTATGGGGGGATACGGGAGAAGCTTTCTTT. This translates into CASSVWGDTGEAFF.

This clonotype ranks as medium-sized. V is TRBV7-3 and J is TRBJ2-1; D gene ambiguous. Germline CDR1 is SGHTA and CDR2 is FQGTGA. The CDR3 covers 13 residues. Trimming cost V 2 bases and J 5 bases, with 7 bases left between them. The CDR3 coding sequence is TGTGCCAGCAGCTTAGGTACTGACAATGAGCAGTTCTTC. It specifies CASSLGTDNEQFF.

This clonotype was detected once. This sequence joins TRBV28 and TRBJ2-3; no firm D call. This CDR3 is built from 14 residues. Germline loops: CDR1 MDHEN, CDR2 SYDVKM. Trimming removed 5 bases from V and 0 bases from J, with 9 bases in between. The CDR3 is CASSGVTSTDTQYF. The CDR3 DNA sequence: TGTGCCAGCAGTGGTGTCACTAGCACAGATACGCAGTATTTT.

Judged by abundance, this clonotype is medium-sized. The chain has TRBV5-1 and TRBJ2-5; 7 bases align to TRBD1. With 0 bases clipped from V and 4 bases from J, the junction kept 9 bases outside the gene matches. This CDR3 has 16 amino acids. Germline V gives CDR1 SGHRS, CDR2 YFSETQ. CDR3 sequence: CASSLEGAQFRETQYF. In DNA, the CDR3 is TGCGCCAGCAGCTTGGAGGGGGCTCAGTTTCGAGAGACCCAGTACTTC.

This clonotype is judged medium-sized. This rearrangement joins TRBV19 to TRBJ1-2, with D possibly matching TRBD1 (6 bases). Between the trimmed V and J ends, which lost 5 bases and 4 bases, there was a span of 14 bases. Per the germline V gene, CDR1 is LNHDA and CDR2 is SQIVND (reference sequence). The CDR3 extends over 14 amino acids. Written as DNA, the CDR3 is TGTGCCAGTAGTTTCCTGCAGGGGACCTATGGCTACACCTTC. Its translation is CASSFLQGTYGYTF.

This clonotype has at least ten counts. CDR3: CASSHAGTINQPQHF. CDR3 DNA sequence: TGCGCCAGCAGCCACGCCGGGACCATAAATCAGCCCCAGCATTTT. This chain uses TRBV4-1 with TRBJ1-5, with a possible D match to TRBD1 (5 bases). The V and J ends lost 3 bases and 4 bases respectively, with 13 bases between them. The V gene's germline CDR1 is MGHRA and CDR2 YSYEKL. CDR3 length equals 15 residues.

This chain joins TRBV5-1 and TRBJ2-1; D is undetermined. Germline assignment: CDR1 SGHRS and CDR2 YFSETQ. This CDR3 is built from 15 residues. Trimming cost V 0 bases and J 0 bases, with 7 bases left between them. CDR3 sequence (DNA): TGCGCCAGCAGCTTGGCAGCGAGCTCCTACAATGAGCAGTTCTTC. Protein sequence: CASSLAASSYNEQFF.